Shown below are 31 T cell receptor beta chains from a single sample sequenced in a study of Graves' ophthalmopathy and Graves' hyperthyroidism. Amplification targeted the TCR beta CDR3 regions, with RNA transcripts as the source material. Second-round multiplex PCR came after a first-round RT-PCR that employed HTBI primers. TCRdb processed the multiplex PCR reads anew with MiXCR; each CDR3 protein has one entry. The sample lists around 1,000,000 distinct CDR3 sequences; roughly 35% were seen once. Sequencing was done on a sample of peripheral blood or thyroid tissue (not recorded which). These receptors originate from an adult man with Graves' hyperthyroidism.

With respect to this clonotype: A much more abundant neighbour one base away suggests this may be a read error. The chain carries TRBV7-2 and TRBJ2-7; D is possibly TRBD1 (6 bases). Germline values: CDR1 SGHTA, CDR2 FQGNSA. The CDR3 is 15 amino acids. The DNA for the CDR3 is TGTGCCACCAGCCAAAGGGCAGGGGCTTACTACGAGCAGTACTTC. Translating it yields CATSQRAGAYYEQYF. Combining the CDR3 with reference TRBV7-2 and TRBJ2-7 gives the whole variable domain GAGVSQSPSNKVTEKGKDVELRCDPISGHTALYWYRQSLGQGLEFLIYFQGNSAPDKSGLPSDRFSAERTGGSVSTLTIQRTQQEDSAVYLCATSQRAGAYYEQYFGPGTRLTVT.

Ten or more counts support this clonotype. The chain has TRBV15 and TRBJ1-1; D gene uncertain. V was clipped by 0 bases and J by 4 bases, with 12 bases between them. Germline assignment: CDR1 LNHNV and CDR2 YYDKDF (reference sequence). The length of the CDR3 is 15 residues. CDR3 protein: CATSRDRGLSTEAFF. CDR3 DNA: TGTGCCACCAGCAGAGATAGAGGGTTGAGCACTGAAGCTTTCTTT.

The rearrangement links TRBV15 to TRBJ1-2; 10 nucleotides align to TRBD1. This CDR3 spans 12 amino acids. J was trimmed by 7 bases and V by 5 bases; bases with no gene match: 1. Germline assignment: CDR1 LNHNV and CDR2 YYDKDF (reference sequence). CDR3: CATSDRGLGYTF. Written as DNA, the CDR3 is TGTGCCACCAGCGACAGGGGGCTTGGCTACACCTTC. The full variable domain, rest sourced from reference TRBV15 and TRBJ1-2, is DAMVIQNPRYQVTQFGKPVTLSCSQTLNHNVMYWYQQKSSQAPKLLFHYYDKDFNNEADTPDNFQSRRPNTSFCFLDIRSPGLGDTAMYLCATSDRGLGYTFGSGTRLTVV.

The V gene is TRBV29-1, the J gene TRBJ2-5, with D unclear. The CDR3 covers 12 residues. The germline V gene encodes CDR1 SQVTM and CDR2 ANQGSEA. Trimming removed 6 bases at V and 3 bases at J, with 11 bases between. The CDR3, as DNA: TGCAGCGTCACGATCTGGGAAGAGACCCAGTACTTC. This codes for CSVTIWEETQYF.

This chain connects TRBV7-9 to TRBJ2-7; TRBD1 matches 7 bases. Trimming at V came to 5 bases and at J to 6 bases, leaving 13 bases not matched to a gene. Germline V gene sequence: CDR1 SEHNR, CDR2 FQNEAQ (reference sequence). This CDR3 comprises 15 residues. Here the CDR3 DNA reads TGTGCCAGCAGCCCCACGAACAGGGGAGCCATCGAGCAGTACTTC. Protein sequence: CASSPTNRGAIEQYF.

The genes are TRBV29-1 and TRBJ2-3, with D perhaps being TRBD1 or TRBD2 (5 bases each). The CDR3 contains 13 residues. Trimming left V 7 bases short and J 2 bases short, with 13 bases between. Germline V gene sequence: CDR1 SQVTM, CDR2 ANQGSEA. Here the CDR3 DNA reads TGCAGCGCCGCCGGGACCCCCACAGATACGCAGTATTTT. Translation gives CSAAGTPTDTQYF.

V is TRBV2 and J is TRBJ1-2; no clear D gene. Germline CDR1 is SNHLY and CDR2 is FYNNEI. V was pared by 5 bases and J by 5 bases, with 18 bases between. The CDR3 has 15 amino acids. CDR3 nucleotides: TGTGCCAGCAGTTATACCAAAGGGCCTCCTTATGGCTACACCTTC. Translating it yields CASSYTKGPPYGYTF.

The CDR3 spells CASSSSLERSLTDTQYF. The CDR3, as DNA: TGTGCCAGCAGTTCCTCTCTCGAGCGATCATTGACAGATACGCAGTATTTT. The chain carries TRBV28 and TRBJ2-3; D gene ambiguous. V was trimmed by 4 bases and J by 3 bases, leaving 20 bases between them. The CDR3 has 17 amino acids. CDR1 and CDR2 (germline): MDHEN, SYDVKM.

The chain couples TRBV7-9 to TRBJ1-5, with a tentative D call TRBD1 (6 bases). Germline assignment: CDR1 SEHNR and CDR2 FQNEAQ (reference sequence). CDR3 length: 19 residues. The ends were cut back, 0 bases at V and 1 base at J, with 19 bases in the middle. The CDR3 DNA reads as TGTGCCAGCAGCTTAGCTCCGGGACACGGCGGCATAAGCAATCAGCCCCAGCATTTT. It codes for CASSLAPGHGGISNQPQHF. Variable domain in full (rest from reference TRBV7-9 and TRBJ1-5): DTGVSQNPRHKITKRGQNVTFRCDPISEHNRLYWYRQTLGQGPEFLTYFQNEAQLEKSRLLSDRFSAERPKGSFSTLEIQRTEQGDSAMYLCASSLAPGHGGISNQPQHFGDGTRLSIL.

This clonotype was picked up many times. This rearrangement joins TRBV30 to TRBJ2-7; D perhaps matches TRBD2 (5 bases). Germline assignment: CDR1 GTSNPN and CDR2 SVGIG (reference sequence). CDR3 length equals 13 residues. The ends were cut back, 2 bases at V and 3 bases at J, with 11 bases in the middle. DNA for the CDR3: TGTGCCTGGAGTCTCCTACGGGGCTACGAGCAGTACTTC. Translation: CAWSLLRGYEQYF. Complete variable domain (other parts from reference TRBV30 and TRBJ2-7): SQTIHQWPATLVQPVGSPLSLECTVEGTSNPNLYWYRQAAGRGLQLLFYSVGIGQISSEVPQNLSASRPQDRQFILSSKKLLLSDSGFYLCAWSLLRGYEQYFGPGTRLTVT.

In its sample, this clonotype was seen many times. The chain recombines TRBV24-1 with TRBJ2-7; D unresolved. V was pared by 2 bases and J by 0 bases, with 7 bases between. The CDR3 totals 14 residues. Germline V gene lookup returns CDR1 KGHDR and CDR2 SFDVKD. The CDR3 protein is CATSDSGSSYEQYF. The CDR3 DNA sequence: TGTGCCACCAGTGATTCGGGTAGCTCCTACGAGCAGTACTTC.

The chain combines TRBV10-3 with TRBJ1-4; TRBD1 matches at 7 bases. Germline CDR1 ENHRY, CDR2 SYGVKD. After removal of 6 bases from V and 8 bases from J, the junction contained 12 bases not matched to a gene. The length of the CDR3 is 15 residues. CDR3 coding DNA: TGTGCCATCAGCCCATTGGGACAGTCAGAAGAAAAACTGTTTTTT. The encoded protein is CAISPLGQSEEKLFF.

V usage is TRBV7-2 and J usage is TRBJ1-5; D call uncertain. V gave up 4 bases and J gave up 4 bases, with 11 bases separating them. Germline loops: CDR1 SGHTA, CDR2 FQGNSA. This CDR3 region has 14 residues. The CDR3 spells CASSSVGKNQPQHF. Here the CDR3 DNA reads TGTGCCAGCAGCTCGGTCGGGAAAAATCAGCCCCAGCATTTT.

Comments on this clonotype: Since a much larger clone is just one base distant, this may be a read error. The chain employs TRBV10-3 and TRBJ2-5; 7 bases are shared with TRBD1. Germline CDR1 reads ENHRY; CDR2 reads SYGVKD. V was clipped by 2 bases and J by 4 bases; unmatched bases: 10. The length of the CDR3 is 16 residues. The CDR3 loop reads CAISEDRVPRGETQYF. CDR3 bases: TGTGCCATCAGTGAGGACAGGGTTCCAAGGGGAGAGACCCAGTACTTC.

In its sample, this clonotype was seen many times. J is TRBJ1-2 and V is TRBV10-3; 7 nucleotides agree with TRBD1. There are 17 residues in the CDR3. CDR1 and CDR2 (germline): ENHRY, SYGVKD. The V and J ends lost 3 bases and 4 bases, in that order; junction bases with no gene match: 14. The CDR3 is CAISDDLSQGRPYGYTF. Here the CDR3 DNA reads TGTGCCATCAGTGATGACCTGTCACAGGGGCGGCCCTATGGCTACACCTTC.

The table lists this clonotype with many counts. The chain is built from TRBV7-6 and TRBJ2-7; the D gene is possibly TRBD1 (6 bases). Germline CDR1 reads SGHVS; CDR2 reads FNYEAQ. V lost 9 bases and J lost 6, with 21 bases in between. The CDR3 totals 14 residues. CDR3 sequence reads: CASKRSTGEAEQYF. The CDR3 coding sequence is TGTGCCAGTAAACGGTCGACAGGCGAAGCCGAGCAGTACTTC.

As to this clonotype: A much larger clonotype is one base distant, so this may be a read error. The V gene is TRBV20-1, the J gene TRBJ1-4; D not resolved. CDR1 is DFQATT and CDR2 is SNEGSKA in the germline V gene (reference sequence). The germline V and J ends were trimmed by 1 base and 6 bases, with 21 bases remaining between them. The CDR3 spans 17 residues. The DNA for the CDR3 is TGCAGTGCTAGAGTTTCGTGGCCTCTTCGGGCGCATGAAAAACTGTTTTTT. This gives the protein CSARVSWPLRAHEKLFF.

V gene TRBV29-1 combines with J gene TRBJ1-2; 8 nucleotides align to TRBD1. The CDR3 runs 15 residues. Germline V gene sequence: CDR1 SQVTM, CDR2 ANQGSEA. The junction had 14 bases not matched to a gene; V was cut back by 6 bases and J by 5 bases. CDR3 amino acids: CSVAASRDRSYGYTF. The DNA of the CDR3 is TGCAGCGTCGCGGCTTCCCGGGACAGGTCGTATGGCTACACCTTC.

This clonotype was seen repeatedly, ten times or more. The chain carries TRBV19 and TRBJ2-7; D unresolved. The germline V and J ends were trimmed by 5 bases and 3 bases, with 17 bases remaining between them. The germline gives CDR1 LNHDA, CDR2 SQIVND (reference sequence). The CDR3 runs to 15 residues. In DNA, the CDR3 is TGTGCCAGTAGTGTTGACTCCGGATCCAGCTACGAGCAGTACTTC. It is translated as CASSVDSGSSYEQYF. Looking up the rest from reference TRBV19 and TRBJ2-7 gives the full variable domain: DGGITQSPKYLFRKEGQNVTLSCEQNLNHDAMYWYRQDPGQGLRLIYYSQIVNDFQKGDIAEGYSVSREKKESFPLTVTSAQKNPTAFYLCASSVDSGSSYEQYFGPGTRLTVT.

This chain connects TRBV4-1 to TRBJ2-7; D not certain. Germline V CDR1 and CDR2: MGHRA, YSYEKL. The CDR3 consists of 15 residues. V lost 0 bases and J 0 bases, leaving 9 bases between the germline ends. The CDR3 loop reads CASSQEGISSYEQYF. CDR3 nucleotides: TGCGCCAGCAGCCAAGAGGGGATAAGCTCCTACGAGCAGTACTTC.

This chain's CDR3 is CASRYNYGYTF. CDR3 in DNA: TGTGCCAGCAGATATAACTATGGCTACACCTTC. The genes are TRBV12-3 or TRBV12-4 and TRBJ1-2; no clear D. The CDR3 spans 11 residues. Trimming cost V 6 bases and J 1 base, with 3 bases left between them.

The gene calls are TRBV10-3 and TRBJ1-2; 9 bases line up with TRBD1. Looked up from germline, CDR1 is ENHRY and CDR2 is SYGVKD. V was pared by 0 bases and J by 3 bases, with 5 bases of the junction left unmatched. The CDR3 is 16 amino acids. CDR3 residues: CAISESTGTGHYGYTF. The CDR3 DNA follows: TGTGCCATCAGTGAGTCGACCGGGACAGGGCACTATGGCTACACCTTC.

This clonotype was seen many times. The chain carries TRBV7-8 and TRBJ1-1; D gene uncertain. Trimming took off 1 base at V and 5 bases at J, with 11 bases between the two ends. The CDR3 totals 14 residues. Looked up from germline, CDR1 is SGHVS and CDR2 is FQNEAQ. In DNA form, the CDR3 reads TGTGCCAGCAGCTTAGAGAAGAGGTATACTGAAGCTTTCTTT. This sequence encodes CASSLEKRYTEAFF.

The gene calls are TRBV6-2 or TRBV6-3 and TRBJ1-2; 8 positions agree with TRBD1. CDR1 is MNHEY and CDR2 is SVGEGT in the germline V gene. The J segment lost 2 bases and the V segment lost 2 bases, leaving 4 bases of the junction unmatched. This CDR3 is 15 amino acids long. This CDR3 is CASSYGQGTNYGYTF. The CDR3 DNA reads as TGTGCCAGCAGTTACGGACAGGGAACCAACTATGGCTACACCTTC.

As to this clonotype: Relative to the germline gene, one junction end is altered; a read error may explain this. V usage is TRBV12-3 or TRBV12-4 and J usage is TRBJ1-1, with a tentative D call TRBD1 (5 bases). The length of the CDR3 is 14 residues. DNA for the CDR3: TGTGCCGGCAGTCCCCAACCCGGGACCAATGAAGCTTTCTTT. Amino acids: CAGSPQPGTNEAFF.

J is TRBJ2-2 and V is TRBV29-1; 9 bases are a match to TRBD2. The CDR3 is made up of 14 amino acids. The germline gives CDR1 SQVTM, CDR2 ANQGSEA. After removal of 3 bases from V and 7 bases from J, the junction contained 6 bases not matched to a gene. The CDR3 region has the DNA TGCAGCGTTGAGGTAGCGGGAGAGGTCGGGGAGCTGTTTTTT. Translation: CSVEVAGEVGELFF.

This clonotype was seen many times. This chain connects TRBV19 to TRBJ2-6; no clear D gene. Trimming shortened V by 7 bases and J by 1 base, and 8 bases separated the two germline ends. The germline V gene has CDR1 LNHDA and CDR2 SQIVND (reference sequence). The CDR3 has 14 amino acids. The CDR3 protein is CASIRVSGANVLTF. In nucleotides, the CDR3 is TGTGCCAGTATCCGAGTATCTGGGGCCAACGTCCTGACTTTC.

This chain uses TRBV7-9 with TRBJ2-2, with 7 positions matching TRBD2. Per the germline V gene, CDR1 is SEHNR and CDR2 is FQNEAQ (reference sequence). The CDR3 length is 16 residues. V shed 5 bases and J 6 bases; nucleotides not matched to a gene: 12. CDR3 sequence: CASSPVWDGGSGELFF. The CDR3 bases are TGTGCCAGCAGCCCCGTTTGGGACGGGGGGTCCGGGGAGCTGTTTTTT.

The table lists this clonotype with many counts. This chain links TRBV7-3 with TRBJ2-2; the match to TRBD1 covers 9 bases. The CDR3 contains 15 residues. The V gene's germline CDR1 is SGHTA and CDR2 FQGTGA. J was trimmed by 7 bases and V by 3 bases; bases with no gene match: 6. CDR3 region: CASSLQGQGLGELFF. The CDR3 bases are TGTGCCAGCAGCTTGCAGGGACAGGGCCTCGGGGAGCTGTTTTTT.

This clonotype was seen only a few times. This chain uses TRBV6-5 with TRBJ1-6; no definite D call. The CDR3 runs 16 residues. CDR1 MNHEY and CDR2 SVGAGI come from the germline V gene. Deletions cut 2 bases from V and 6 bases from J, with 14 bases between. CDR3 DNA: TGTGCCAGCAGTTACGAGAGTGGAGATTCTAATTCACCCCTCCACTTT. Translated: CASSYESGDSNSPLHF.

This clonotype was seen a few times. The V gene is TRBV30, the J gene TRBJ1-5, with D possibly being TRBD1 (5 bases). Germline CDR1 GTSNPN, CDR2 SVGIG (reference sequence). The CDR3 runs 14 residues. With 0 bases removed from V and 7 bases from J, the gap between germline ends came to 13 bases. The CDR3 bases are TGTGCCTGGAGTGTACAGGCCGGGATGCAGCCCCAGCATTTT. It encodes CAWSVQAGMQPQHF.